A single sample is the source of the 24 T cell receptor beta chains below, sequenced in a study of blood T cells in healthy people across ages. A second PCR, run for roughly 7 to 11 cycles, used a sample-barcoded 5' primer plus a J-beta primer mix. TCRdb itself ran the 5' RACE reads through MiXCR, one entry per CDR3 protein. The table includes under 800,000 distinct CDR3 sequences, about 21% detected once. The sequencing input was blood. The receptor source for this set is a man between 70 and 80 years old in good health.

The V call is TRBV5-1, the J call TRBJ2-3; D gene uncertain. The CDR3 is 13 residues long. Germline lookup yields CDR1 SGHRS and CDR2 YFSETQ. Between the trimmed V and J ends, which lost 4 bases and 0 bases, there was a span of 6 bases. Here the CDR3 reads CASSEPSTDTQYF. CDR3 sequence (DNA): TGCGCCAGCAGCGAGCCTAGCACAGATACGCAGTATTTT. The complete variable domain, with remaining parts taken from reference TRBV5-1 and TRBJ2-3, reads KAGVTQTPRYLIKTRGQQVTLSCSPISGHRSVSWYQQTPGQGLQFLFEYFSETQRNKGNFPGRFSGRQFSNSRSEMNVSTLELGDSALYLCASSEPSTDTQYFGPGTRLTVL.

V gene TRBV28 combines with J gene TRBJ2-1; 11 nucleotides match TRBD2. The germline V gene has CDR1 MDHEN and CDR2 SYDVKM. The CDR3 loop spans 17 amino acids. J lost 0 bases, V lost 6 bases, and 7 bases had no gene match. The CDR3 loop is CASRGTSGESSYNEQFF. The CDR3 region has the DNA TGTGCCAGCAGGGGGACTAGCGGAGAGAGCTCCTACAATGAGCAGTTCTTC.

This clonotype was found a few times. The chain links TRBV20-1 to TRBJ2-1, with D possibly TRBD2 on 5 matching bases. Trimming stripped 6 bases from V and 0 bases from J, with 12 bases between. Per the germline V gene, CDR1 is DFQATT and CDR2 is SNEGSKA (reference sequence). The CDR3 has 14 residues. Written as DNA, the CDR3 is TGCAGTGCCAAGGACTTTAGCTCCTACAATGAGCAGTTCTTC. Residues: CSAKDFSSYNEQFF.

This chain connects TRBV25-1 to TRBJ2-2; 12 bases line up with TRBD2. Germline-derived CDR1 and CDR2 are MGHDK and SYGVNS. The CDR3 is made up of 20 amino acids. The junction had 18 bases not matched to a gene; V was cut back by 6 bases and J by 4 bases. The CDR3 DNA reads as TGTGCCAGCAGCCGCCGGGACAGATTTACTAGCGGGAGGTCCACCGGGGAGCTGTTTTTT. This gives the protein CASSRRDRFTSGRSTGELFF.

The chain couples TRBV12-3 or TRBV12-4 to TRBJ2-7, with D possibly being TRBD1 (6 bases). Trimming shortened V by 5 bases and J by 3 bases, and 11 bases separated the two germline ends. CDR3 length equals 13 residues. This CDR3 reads CASSTRDNYEQYF. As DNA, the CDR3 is TGTGCCAGCAGTACCAGGGACAACTACGAGCAGTACTTC.

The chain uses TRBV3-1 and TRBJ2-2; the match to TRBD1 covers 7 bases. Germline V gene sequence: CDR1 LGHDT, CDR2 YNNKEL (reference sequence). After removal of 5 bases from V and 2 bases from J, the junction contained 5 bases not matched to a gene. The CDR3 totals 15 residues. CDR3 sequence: CASSAWDSNTGELFF. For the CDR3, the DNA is TGTGCCAGCAGCGCCTGGGACAGTAACACCGGGGAGCTGTTTTTT.

The CDR3 here is CSLGSEETQYF. CDR3 in DNA: TGCAGTCTAGGCAGCGAAGAGACCCAGTACTTC. The chain employs TRBV20-1 and TRBJ2-5; D not certain. V was pared by 8 bases and J by 3 bases, with 10 bases between. This CDR3 is 11 amino acids long. In germline, CDR1 is DFQATT, CDR2 SNEGSKA (reference sequence).

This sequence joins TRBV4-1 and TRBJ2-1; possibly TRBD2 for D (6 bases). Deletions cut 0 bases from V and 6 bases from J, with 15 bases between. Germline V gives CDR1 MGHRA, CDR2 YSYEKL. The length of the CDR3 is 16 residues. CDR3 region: CASSQDPGGTGNEQFF. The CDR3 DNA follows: TGCGCCAGCAGCCAAGATCCAGGAGGGACGGGCAATGAGCAGTTCTTC.

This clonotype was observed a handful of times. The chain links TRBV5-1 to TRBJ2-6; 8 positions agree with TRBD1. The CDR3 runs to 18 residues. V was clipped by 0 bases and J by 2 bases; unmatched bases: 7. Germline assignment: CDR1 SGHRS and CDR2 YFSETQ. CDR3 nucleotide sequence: TGCGCCAGCAGCTTGGTTTCAGGGGGCAGTACTGGGGCCAACGTCCTGACTTTC. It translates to CASSLVSGGSTGANVLTF.

Here the CDR3 reads CASSLQLAGPEEQFF. CDR3 DNA sequence: TGTGCCAGCAGCTTGCAGCTAGCTGGTCCCGAAGAGCAGTTCTTC. The V call is TRBV5-6, the J call TRBJ2-1, with a possible D match to TRBD2 (5 bases). This CDR3 has 15 residues. Germline V CDR1 and CDR2: SGHDT, YYEEEE. Trimming removed 1 base at V and 10 bases at J, with 18 bases between.

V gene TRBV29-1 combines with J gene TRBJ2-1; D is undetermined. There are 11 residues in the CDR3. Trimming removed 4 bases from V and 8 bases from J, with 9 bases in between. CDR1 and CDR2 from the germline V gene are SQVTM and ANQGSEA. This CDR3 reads CSVVLRDEQFF. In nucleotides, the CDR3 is TGCAGCGTTGTGCTAAGGGATGAGCAGTTCTTC.

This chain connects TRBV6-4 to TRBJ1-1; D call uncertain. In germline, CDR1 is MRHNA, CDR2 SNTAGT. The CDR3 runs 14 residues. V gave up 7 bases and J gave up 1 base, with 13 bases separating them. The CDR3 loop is CASIGREANTEAFF. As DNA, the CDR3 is TGTGCCAGCATCGGACGGGAGGCGAACACTGAAGCTTTCTTT.

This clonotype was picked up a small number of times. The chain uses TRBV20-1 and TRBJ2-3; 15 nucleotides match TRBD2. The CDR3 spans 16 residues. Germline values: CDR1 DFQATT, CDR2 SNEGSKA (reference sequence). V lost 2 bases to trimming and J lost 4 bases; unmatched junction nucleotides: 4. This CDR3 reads CSARSWTSGRADTQYF. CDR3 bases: TGCAGTGCTAGATCCTGGACTAGCGGGAGGGCAGATACGCAGTATTTT.

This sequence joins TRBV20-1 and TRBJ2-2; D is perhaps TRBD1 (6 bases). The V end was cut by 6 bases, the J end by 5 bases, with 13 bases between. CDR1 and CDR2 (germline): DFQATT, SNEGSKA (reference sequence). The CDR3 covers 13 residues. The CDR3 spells CSATEGVTGELFF. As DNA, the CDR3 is TGCAGTGCGACCGAGGGGGTAACCGGGGAGCTGTTTTTT.

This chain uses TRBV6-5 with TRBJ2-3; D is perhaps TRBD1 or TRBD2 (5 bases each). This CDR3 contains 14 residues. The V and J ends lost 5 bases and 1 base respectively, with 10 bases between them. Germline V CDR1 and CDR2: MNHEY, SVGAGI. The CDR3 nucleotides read TGTGCCAGCAGTCGGGGCTTCGGCACAGATACGCAGTATTTT. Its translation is CASSRGFGTDTQYF.

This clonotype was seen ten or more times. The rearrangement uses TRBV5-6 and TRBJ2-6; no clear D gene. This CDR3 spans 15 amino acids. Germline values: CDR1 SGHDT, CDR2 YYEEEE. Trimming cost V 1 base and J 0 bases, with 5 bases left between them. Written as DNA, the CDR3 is TGTGCCAGCAGCTTGCGAGGCTCTGGGGCCAACGTCCTGACTTTC. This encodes CASSLRGSGANVLTF.

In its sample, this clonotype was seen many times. The CDR3 sequence is CSVRQQETQYF. Written as DNA, the CDR3 is TGCAGCGTTCGACAACAAGAGACCCAGTACTTC. The chain links TRBV29-1 to TRBJ2-5; D unresolved. This CDR3 spans 11 amino acids. V dropped 5 bases and J dropped 2 bases, with 6 bases sitting between them. From germline, CDR1 is SQVTM and CDR2 ANQGSEA.

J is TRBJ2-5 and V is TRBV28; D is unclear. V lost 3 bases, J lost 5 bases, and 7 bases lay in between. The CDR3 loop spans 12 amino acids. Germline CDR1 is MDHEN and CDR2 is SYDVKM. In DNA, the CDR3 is TGTGCCAGCAGTTTTTATAGGGAGACCCAGTACTTC. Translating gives CASSFYRETQYF.

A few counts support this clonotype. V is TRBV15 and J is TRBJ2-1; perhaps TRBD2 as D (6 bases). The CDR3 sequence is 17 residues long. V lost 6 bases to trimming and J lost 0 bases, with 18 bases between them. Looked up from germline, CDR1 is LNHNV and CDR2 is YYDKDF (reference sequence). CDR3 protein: CATSTRPGDSSYNEQFF. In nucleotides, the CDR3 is TGTGCCACCAGTACCCGCCCGGGGGACTCCTCCTACAATGAGCAGTTCTTC. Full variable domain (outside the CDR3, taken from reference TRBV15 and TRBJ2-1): DAMVIQNPRYQVTQFGKPVTLSCSQTLNHNVMYWYQQKSSQAPKLLFHYYDKDFNNEADTPDNFQSRRPNTSFCFLDIRSPGLGDTAMYLCATSTRPGDSSYNEQFFGPGTRLTVL.

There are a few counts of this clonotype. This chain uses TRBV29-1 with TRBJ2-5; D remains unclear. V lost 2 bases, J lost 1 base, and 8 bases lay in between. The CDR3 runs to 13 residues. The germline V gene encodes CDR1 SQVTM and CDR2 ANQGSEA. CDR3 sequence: CSVERSFQETQYF. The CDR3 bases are TGCAGCGTTGAACGTAGTTTCCAAGAGACCCAGTACTTC.

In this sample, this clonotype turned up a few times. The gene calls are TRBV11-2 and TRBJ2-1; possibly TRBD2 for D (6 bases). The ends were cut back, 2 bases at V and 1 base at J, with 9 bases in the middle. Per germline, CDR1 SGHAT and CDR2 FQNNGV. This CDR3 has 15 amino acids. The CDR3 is CASSLFLASYNEQFF. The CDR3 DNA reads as TGTGCCAGCAGCTTATTCCTAGCGTCCTACAATGAGCAGTTCTTC.

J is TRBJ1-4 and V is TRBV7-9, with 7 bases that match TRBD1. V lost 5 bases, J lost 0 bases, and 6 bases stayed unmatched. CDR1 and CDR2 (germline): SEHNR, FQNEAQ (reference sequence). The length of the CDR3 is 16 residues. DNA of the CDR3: TGTGCCAGCAGCAGTGGACAGGTCGCAACTAATGAAAAACTGTTTTTT. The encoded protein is CASSSGQVATNEKLFF.

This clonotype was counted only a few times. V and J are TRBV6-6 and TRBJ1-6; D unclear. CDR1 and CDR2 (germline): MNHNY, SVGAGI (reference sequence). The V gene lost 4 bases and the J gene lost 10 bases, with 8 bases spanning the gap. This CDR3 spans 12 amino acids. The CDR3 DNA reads TGTGCCAGCAGTTCCCCTACCTCACCCCTCCACTTT. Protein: CASSSPTSPLHF.

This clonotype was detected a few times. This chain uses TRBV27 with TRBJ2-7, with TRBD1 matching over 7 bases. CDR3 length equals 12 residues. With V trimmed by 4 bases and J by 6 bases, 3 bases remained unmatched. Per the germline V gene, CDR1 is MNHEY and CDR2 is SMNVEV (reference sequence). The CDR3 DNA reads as TGTGCCAGCAGTTACCAGGGGGTCGAGCAGTACTTC. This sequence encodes CASSYQGVEQYF.